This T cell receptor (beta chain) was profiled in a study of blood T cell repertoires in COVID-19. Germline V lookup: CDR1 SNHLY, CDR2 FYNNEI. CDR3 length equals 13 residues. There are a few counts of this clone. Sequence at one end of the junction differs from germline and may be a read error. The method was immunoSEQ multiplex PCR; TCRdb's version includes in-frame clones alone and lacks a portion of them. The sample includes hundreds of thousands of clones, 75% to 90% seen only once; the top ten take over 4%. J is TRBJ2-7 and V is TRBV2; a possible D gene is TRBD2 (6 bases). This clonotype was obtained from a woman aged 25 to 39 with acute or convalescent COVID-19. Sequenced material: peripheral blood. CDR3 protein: CASSIAASFEQYF. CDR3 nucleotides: TGTGCCAGCAGTATAGCGGCTTCCTTCGAGCAGTACTTC.